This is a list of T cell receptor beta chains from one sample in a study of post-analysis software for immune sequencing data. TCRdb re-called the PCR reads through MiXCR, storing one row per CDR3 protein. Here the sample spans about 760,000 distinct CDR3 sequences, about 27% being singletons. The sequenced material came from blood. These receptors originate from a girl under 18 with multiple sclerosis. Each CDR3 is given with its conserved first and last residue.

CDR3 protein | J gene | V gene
CASSQPMDRVHGYTF | TRBJ1-2 | TRBV4-1
CASSYGFRDQAYEQYF | TRBJ2-7 | TRBV6-2/TRBV6-3
CASSPTGEYYEQYF | TRBJ2-7 | TRBV27
CASSGSSGSREQYF | TRBJ2-7 | TRBV7-2
CASSFSDRGTDTQYF | TRBJ2-3 | TRBV27
CASKSVAGSHEQFF | TRBJ2-1 | TRBV28
CASSLFGEKLFF | TRBJ1-4 | TRBV12-3/TRBV12-4
CSASDFVREKLFF | TRBJ1-4 | TRBV20-1
CASQGLAGISYNEQFF | TRBJ2-1 | TRBV6-5
CASRPGQPYSPLHF | TRBJ1-6 | TRBV27
CASSQQGFSTDTQYF | TRBJ2-3 | TRBV14
CASSLASAGREIDEQFF | TRBJ2-1 | TRBV28
CAISDVNHEQYF | TRBJ2-7 | TRBV10-3
CATGTGNTDTQYF | TRBJ2-3 | TRBV27
CSAREGRGLVYGYTF | TRBJ1-2 | TRBV20-1
CATSDPGGTSGRTTEQFF | TRBJ2-1 | TRBV24-1
CASATYRGGKVYEQYF | TRBJ2-7 | TRBV28
CASRRQLRTTEAFF | TRBJ1-1 | TRBV6-2/TRBV6-3
CASSATLSVQPQHF | TRBJ1-5 | TRBV9
CSATGRANNQPQHF | TRBJ1-5 | TRBV20-1
CASSANPIAGYGYTF | TRBJ1-2 | TRBV6-4
CASRVSGGNNGQFF | TRBJ2-1 | TRBV2
CSAWGVGEKRSQETQYF | TRBJ2-5 | TRBV20-1
CSATERTGTTDTQYF | TRBJ2-3 | TRBV20-1
CASSSSTGYGYTF | TRBJ1-2 | TRBV19
CASSYSTLATPETQYF | TRBJ2-5 | TRBV6-5
CSVAWGTGGGNEQFF | TRBJ2-1 | TRBV29-1
CASSVGAGTDTQYF | TRBJ2-3 | TRBV9
CASSRRQGHEQFF | TRBJ2-1 | TRBV4-2
CASSSSPAGELFF | TRBJ2-2 | TRBV13
CASSLAVGQTNTEAFF | TRBJ1-1 | TRBV5-1
CASSLVLRLGLNHEQYF | TRBJ2-5 | TRBV5-1
CASSQDGGPYNEQFF | TRBJ2-1 | TRBV4-3
CASSYGTSGRGGEQFF | TRBJ2-1 | TRBV6-6
CASSAGMGGRFYEQYF | NA | TRBV9
CASSLGRVGFTDTQYF | TRBJ2-3 | TRBV7-2
CASSDPVTEQYF | TRBJ2-4 | TRBV6-2/TRBV6-3
CASSVNRDRVSGANVLTF | TRBJ2-6 | TRBV5-1
CASSLGTSDYYEQYF | TRBJ2-7 | TRBV7-2
CASSLGVGHTPFQPQHF | TRBJ1-5 | TRBV7-9
CASRPTSGGAWDEQFF | TRBJ2-1 | TRBV7-8
CSARDPTASSYNEQFF | TRBJ2-1 | TRBV20-1
CASSPQGGWDNQPQHF | TRBJ1-5 | TRBV27
CSGGPLNTEAFF | TRBJ1-1 | TRBV29-1
CASIPATDTQYF | TRBJ2-3 | TRBV27
CSAHGGRTEAFF | TRBJ1-1 | TRBV29-1
CASSSRPGLAGVHEQVF | TRBJ2-1 | TRBV7-2
CASSLRGIGSETQYF | TRBJ2-5 | TRBV7-2
CSALYRGSGNTIYF | TRBJ1-3 | TRBV20-1
CASSFSQGDTNYGYTF | TRBJ1-2 | TRBV27
CASSQILGAKGYTF | TRBJ1-2 | TRBV3-1
CASSYLDRADTQYF | TRBJ2-3 | TRBV6-5
CASSDNPGLATDTQYF | TRBJ2-3 | TRBV4-1